These 31 T cell receptor beta chains share one sample of origin, sequenced in a study of monozygotic twins with inflammatory bowel disease. For each CDR3 protein, TCRdb gives one entry from its re-call of the 5' RACE reads, without DNA. Its clone listing holds some 400,000 distinct CDR3 sequences. Sequenced sample: blood. The receptors stem from a human donor with ulcerative colitis or Crohn's disease, or a healthy co-twin of an affected twin (not recorded which).

This chain connects TRBV7-9 to TRBJ2-7; TCRdb gives TRBD1 as the D gene, but with no DNA this cannot be confirmed. This CDR3 region has 14 residues. The germline gives CDR1 SEHNR, CDR2 FQNEAQ (reference sequence). The CDR3 spells CASSPLQGAYEQYF.

The CDR3 here is CASSQEIRLNTEAFF. The V call is TRBV4-1, the J call TRBJ1-1. In germline, CDR1 is MGHRA, CDR2 YSYEKL. This CDR3 has 15 amino acids.

The chain's CDR3 is CASSYRDGTNYGYTF. This rearrangement joins TRBV7-9 to TRBJ1-2; TCRdb returns TRBD1, unconfirmable since there is no DNA. Germline V lookup: CDR1 SEHNR, CDR2 FQNEAQ (reference sequence). This CDR3 spans 15 amino acids.

The CDR3 protein is CALRPGRNTEAFF. The J gene is TRBJ1-1, the V gene TRBV28. The CDR3 runs 13 residues. CDR1 and CDR2 (germline): MDHEN, SYDVKM.

The chain recombines TRBV14 with TRBJ1-1. Germline values: CDR1 SGHDN, CDR2 FVKESK. The CDR3 consists of 14 residues. Here the CDR3 reads CASSQFGGGTEAFF.

This rearrangement joins TRBV6-1 to TRBJ2-1. CDR3 length equals 16 residues. Germline V CDR1 and CDR2: MNHNS, SASEGT. Here the CDR3 reads CASSRSAESSYNEQFF.

The chain joins TRBV20-1 to TRBJ2-7; the TRBD1 assignment by TCRdb is unverifiable without DNA. CDR1 is DFQATT, CDR2 SNEGSKA, per germline (reference sequence). This CDR3 spans 13 amino acids. The CDR3 here is CSAWGQGADEQYF.

The genes are TRBV11-2 and TRBJ1-2; TCRdb picks TRBD1, but there is no DNA to check that call. This CDR3 is 14 amino acids long. Looked up from germline, CDR1 is SGHAT and CDR2 is FQNNGV. The CDR3 region is CASSSLKDTYGYTF.

This sequence joins TRBV11-2 and TRBJ2-2; without DNA, the TCRdb call of TRBD1 cannot be checked. The length of the CDR3 is 13 residues. Germline CDR1 SGHAT, CDR2 FQNNGV. The CDR3 reads CASSTQGTGELFF.

The genes are TRBV4-2 and TRBJ2-2; the TCRdb call, TRBD1, lacks DNA for checking. The length of the CDR3 is 17 residues. Germline V gene lookup returns CDR1 LGHNA and CDR2 YNFKEQ. CDR3 in amino acids: CASSQGRSGRDTGELFF.

The chain recombines TRBV5-6 with TRBJ2-5; TCRdb's D gene call, TRBD2, goes unchecked for lack of DNA. The V gene's germline CDR1 is SGHDT and CDR2 YYEEEE. CDR3 length equals 15 residues. This CDR3 is CASSAYLAGRETQYF.

The rearrangement links TRBV27 to TRBJ1-2; TCRdb selects TRBD1, and the lack of DNA leaves this call unchecked. CDR1 and CDR2 from the germline V gene are MNHEY and SMNVEV (reference sequence). The CDR3 has 15 residues. The CDR3 reads CASSTSRGFSLGYTF.

V and J are TRBV24-1 and TRBJ2-1; TCRdb's D gene call, TRBD2, goes unchecked for lack of DNA. Germline V CDR1 and CDR2: KGHDR, SFDVKD. The CDR3 covers 16 residues. This CDR3 reads CATSDLGLAGYNEQFF.

The chain carries TRBV6-1 and TRBJ1-5; TCRdb gives TRBD1 as the D gene, but with no DNA this cannot be confirmed. The CDR3 spans 15 residues. Germline CDR1 and CDR2: MNHNS and SASEGT. This CDR3 reads CASSDLGGRLQPQHF.

The chain joins TRBV28 to TRBJ1-5. The length of the CDR3 is 14 residues. Germline V gene sequence: CDR1 MDHEN, CDR2 SYDVKM. This chain's CDR3 is CASILASPNQPQHF.

J is TRBJ2-3 and V is TRBV27; the TCRdb D gene call, TRBD2, has no DNA to confirm it. CDR1 is MNHEY, CDR2 SMNVEV, per germline (reference sequence). The CDR3 is made up of 16 amino acids. The CDR3 here is CASSLLAGAIVDTQYF.

V and J are TRBV7-3 and TRBJ1-1; lacking DNA, the TRBD1 call made by TCRdb goes unchecked. Germline-derived CDR1 and CDR2 are SGHTA and FQGTGA. The CDR3 covers 14 residues. The CDR3 sequence is CASTSLQGYTEAFF.

The rearrangement joins TRBV29-1 to TRBJ1-1; no DNA is available, so the TRBD1 call from TCRdb remains unchecked. The length of the CDR3 is 14 residues. Germline assignment: CDR1 SQVTM and CDR2 ANQGSEA. The CDR3 reads CSARGDRGNTEAFF.

The chain combines TRBV19 with TRBJ1-4; TCRdb calls TRBD1, which cannot be checked without DNA. This CDR3 contains 16 residues. Per germline, CDR1 LNHDA and CDR2 SQIVND (reference sequence). The CDR3 here is CASSMPSGTGGEKLFF.

The chain is built from TRBV11-3 and TRBJ2-7. The CDR3 runs to 13 residues. Germline V gives CDR1 SGHNT, CDR2 YENEEA. This chain's CDR3 is CASSFGSFYEQYF.

The J gene is TRBJ2-7, the V gene TRBV28; TCRdb's assignment of TRBD1 cannot be checked, as there is no DNA. CDR1 and CDR2 from the germline V gene are MDHEN and SYDVKM. The CDR3 consists of 13 residues. CDR3 in amino acids: CASRTGTSYEQYF.

The chain is built from TRBV25-1 and TRBJ1-1. The germline CDR1 and CDR2 sequences are MGHDK and SYGVNS. The CDR3 covers 13 residues. The CDR3 sequence: CASRDKGNTEAFF.

The chain links TRBV7-9 to TRBJ1-1; checking the TCRdb D call of TRBD1 is not possible without DNA. This CDR3 has 14 amino acids. Germline values: CDR1 SEHNR, CDR2 FQNEAQ (reference sequence). CDR3: CASNYAGWESEAFF.

This sequence joins TRBV20-1 and TRBJ2-2; the D call from TCRdb, TRBD1, cannot be confirmed without DNA. Germline assignment: CDR1 DFQATT and CDR2 SNEGSKA (reference sequence). This CDR3 is 13 amino acids long. The CDR3 sequence is CSAPGGKTGELFF.

The chain is built from TRBV4-3 and TRBJ1-1. Per the germline V gene, CDR1 is LGHNA and CDR2 is YSLEER. CDR3 length: 14 residues. CDR3 protein: CASSQDVRAPEAFF.

The chain uses TRBV5-1 and TRBJ2-7. Germline V gene data show CDR1 as SGHRS and CDR2 as YFSETQ. CDR3 size: 14 residues. The chain's CDR3 is CASSLDEGFYEQYF. The full variable domain, rest sourced from reference TRBV5-1 and TRBJ2-7, is KAGVTQTPRYLIKTRGQQVTLSCSPISGHRSVSWYQQTPGQGLQFLFEYFSETQRNKGNFPGRFSGRQFSNSRSEMNVSTLELGDSALYLCASSLDEGFYEQYFGPGTRLTVT.

V usage is TRBV20-1 and J usage is TRBJ1-2; lacking DNA, the TRBD1 call made by TCRdb goes unchecked. Germline V lookup: CDR1 DFQATT, CDR2 SNEGSKA (reference sequence). The CDR3 runs to 15 residues. The chain's CDR3 is CSASSTGGVSQSYTF.

The rearrangement uses TRBV3-1 and TRBJ1-1; absent DNA, TCRdb's TRBD1 call cannot be checked. The CDR3 loop spans 15 amino acids. Per germline, CDR1 LGHDT and CDR2 YNNKEL (reference sequence). The CDR3 reads CASSQEGQEPRSAFF.

The J gene is TRBJ1-3, the V gene TRBV11-1; TCRdb names TRBD1, which stays unverified in the absence of DNA. CDR3 size: 18 residues. Germline assignment: CDR1 SGHAT and CDR2 FQDESV (reference sequence). The CDR3 region is CASSSIWDRASSGNTIYF.

The chain couples TRBV4-1 to TRBJ2-2; TCRdb proposes TRBD1, but this gene call is untestable without DNA. This CDR3 is 18 amino acids long. Germline CDR1 MGHRA, CDR2 YSYEKL. This CDR3 is CASSQEWGGGLWAGELFF.

The V call is TRBV7-3, the J call TRBJ2-5; TCRdb returns TRBD2, unconfirmable since there is no DNA. Germline assignment: CDR1 SGHTA and CDR2 FQGTGA. This CDR3 has 15 residues. The CDR3 protein is CASARISGSGETQYF.